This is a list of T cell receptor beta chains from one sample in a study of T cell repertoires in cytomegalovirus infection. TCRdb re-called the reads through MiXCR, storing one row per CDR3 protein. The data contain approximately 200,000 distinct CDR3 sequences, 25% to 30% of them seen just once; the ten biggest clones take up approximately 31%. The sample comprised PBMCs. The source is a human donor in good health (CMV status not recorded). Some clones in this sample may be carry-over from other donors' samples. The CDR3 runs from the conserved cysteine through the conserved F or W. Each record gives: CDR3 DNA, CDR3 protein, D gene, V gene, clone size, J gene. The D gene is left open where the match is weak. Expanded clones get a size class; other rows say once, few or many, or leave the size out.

DNA: TGTGCCAGCTCACCCGGACAGGGGCGCGAAAAACTGTTTTTT
CDR3: CASSPGQGREKLFF
D: TRBD1
V: TRBV18
size: .
J: TRBJ1-4

DNA: TGTGCCAGCAGTAGACTCTATGGCTACACCTTC
CDR3: CASSRLYGYTF
D: .
V: TRBV12-3/TRBV12-4
size: .
J: TRBJ1-2

DNA: TGCGCCAGCAGCCAAGATGAAGACGGAATCTCTGGAAACACCATATATTTT
CDR3: CASSQDEDGISGNTIYF
D: .
V: TRBV4-1
size: few
J: TRBJ1-3

DNA: TGTGCCAGCAGCCTCGGGAGTAGCACAGATACGCAGTATTTT
CDR3: CASSLGSSTDTQYF
D: .
V: TRBV7-9
size: .
J: TRBJ2-3

DNA: TGCAGTGCTCGGGGGGTAGTAGATAATTCACCCCTCCACTTT
CDR3: CSARGVVDNSPLHF
D: .
V: TRBV20-1
size: .
J: TRBJ1-6

DNA: TGCAGCGTTGTTGTCAGGGTGGAAGAGACCCAGTACTTC
CDR3: CSVVVRVEETQYF
D: .
V: TRBV29-1
size: few
J: TRBJ2-5

DNA: TGTGCCAGCAGCTTAGCGGACTCATGGGTTGGGACGCAGTATTTT
CDR3: CASSLADSWVGTQYF
D: .
V: TRBV11-2
size: .
J: TRBJ2-3

DNA: TGTGCCAGCAGCCTACGGACAGGGAGGGCCTACAATGAGCAGTTCTTC
CDR3: CASSLRTGRAYNEQFF
D: .
V: TRBV7-9
size: few
J: TRBJ2-1

DNA: TGTGCCAGCAGCCCCCTAGTTGTCTACAATGAGCAGTTCTTC
CDR3: CASSPLVVYNEQFF
D: .
V: TRBV7-2
size: many
J: TRBJ2-1

DNA: TGTGCCTGGAGCGAGGGAGACGGCTATGGCTACACCTTC
CDR3: CAWSEGDGYGYTF
D: .
V: TRBV30
size: .
J: TRBJ1-2

DNA: TGTGCCAGCATCCACCAGGTGGGCCCAGAGAGGACAGATACGCAGTATTTT
CDR3: CASIHQVGPERTDTQYF
D: .
V: TRBV6-5
size: .
J: TRBJ2-3

DNA: TGTGCCAGCTCACTTCGGGACACCTCTAGCACAGATACGCAGTATTTT
CDR3: CASSLRDTSSTDTQYF
D: .
V: TRBV18
size: .
J: TRBJ2-3

DNA: TGTGCCAGCAGCCAAGATATCAAGGACACTGAAGCTTTCTTT
CDR3: CASSQDIKDTEAFF
D: .
V: TRBV3-1
size: .
J: TRBJ1-1

DNA: TGTGCCAGCAGCCCCCAGACGGGGGGATTCACAGATACGCAGTATTTT
CDR3: CASSPQTGGFTDTQYF
D: TRBD2
V: TRBV5-6
size: few
J: TRBJ2-3

DNA: TGTGCCAGCAGCTGGACCGGGACCCTGATGAACACTGAAGCTTTCTTT
CDR3: CASSWTGTLMNTEAFF
D: .
V: TRBV7-2
size: .
J: TRBJ1-1

DNA: TGTGCCAGCAGCTTAGAGACTAGCACAGATACGCAGTATTTT
CDR3: CASSLETSTDTQYF
D: .
V: TRBV7-2
size: many
J: TRBJ2-3

DNA: TGTGCCAGCAGCTTAGCGAGGAGACACTCTTTCGGAAGCACAGATACGCAGTATTTT
CDR3: CASSLARRHSFGSTDTQYF
D: .
V: TRBV7-9
size: .
J: TRBJ2-3

DNA: TGTGCCAGCAGTTACATGTCCGGGACAGGGGGGACCATATATTTT
CDR3: CASSYMSGTGGTIYF
D: TRBD1
V: TRBV6-5
size: .
J: TRBJ1-3

DNA: TGTGCCAGCAGTATCACCCACAGGGGCGAGCAGTACTTC
CDR3: CASSITHRGEQYF
D: TRBD1
V: TRBV2
size: .
J: TRBJ2-7

DNA: TGTGCCAGCAGGGACCAGGGGGGGTCGAGTGAAAAACTGTTTTTT
CDR3: CASRDQGGSSEKLFF
D: TRBD1
V: TRBV12-3/TRBV12-4
size: .
J: TRBJ1-4

DNA: TGCAGCGTTATGACAGGAGGAGGGACAGAAAAACTGTTTTTT
CDR3: CSVMTGGGTEKLFF
D: .
V: TRBV29-1
size: many
J: TRBJ1-4

DNA: TGTGCCAGCAGCTTAGAGGGGGCAGTCGGGGCGGGGGGCGGGGAGACCCAGTACTTC
CDR3: CASSLEGAVGAGGGETQYF
D: .
V: TRBV7-2
size: .
J: TRBJ2-5